This T cell receptor beta chain was recovered during a study of beta chain features in type 1 diabetes. About this clone itself: Its antigen remains unidentified.

TCRB transcripts that were expressed got sequenced, as all of the isolated RNA had been reverse transcribed. Assay used: immunoSEQ multiplex PCR; TCRdb lists only in-frame clones, some missing. The table includes almost 350,000 clones, 9.3% detected once. Per germline, CDR1 SGHRS and CDR2 YFSETQ. The CDR3 runs to 17 residues. V lost 5 bases to trimming and J lost 2 bases, with 22 bases between them. General study findings and limits: Shortening that was moderate but significant affected the TCRB CDR3s of Type 1 diabetes patients in all four CD4+ subsets. Within the patient group, naive, central memory and Treg TCRB repertoires appeared more similar to each other than within healthy donors.

Material for sequencing was central memory CD4+ T cells from blood. The rearrangement uses TRBV5-1 and TRBJ2-5, with D tentatively TRBD1 or TRBD2 (6 bases each). The sequence derives from a man aged 25-45 years with type 1 diabetes. CDR3 loop: CASRTGESGAAQETQYF. The CDR3 coding sequence is TGCGCCAGCAGGACAGGAGAATCGGGAGCGGCACAAGAGACCCAGTACTTC. Filled out from reference TRBV5-1 and TRBJ2-5, the complete variable domain reads KAGVTQTPRYLIKTRGQQVTLSCSPISGHRSVSWYQQTPGQGLQFLFEYFSETQRNKGNFPGRFSGRQFSNSRSEMNVSTLELGDSALYLCASRTGESGAAQETQYFGPGTRLLVL.